Following are 8 T cell receptor beta chains from one sample sequenced in a study of cytomegalovirus exposure and HLA in healthy donors. Primers for the PCR totalled 60 Vbeta and 13 Jbeta. The table came from immunoSEQ multiplex PCR; TCRdb's copy has only in-frame clones and leaves some out. The sample has 100,000 to 150,000 clones. Sequences were obtained from PBMCs. Receptor source: a man in his thirties or forties in good health and CMV-seronegative.

This chain links TRBV7-2 with TRBJ1-5; no definite D call. The CDR3 consists of 12 residues. The V gene's germline CDR1 is SGHTA and CDR2 FQGNSA. Deletions cut 5 bases from V and 5 bases from J, with 7 bases between. The CDR3 region has the DNA TGTGCCAGCAGCCCCAGGCATCAGCCCCAGCATTTT. This translates into CASSPRHQPQHF.

The V gene is TRBV7-9, the J gene TRBJ1-5, with TRBD1 identical over 9 bases. Germline CDR1 reads SEHNR; CDR2 reads FQNEAQ (reference sequence). V dropped 4 bases and J dropped 6; count of bases not matched to a gene: 13. The CDR3 sequence is 17 residues long. The CDR3 loop is CASSSRQGESLGQPQHF. For the CDR3, the DNA is TGTGCCAGCAGCTCAAGACAGGGGGAGAGTCTCGGTCAGCCCCAGCATTTT.

The rearrangement uses TRBV4-3 and TRBJ2-3; D perhaps matches TRBD1 (5 bases). CDR3 length: 16 residues. V was trimmed by 4 bases and J by 0 bases, leaving 14 bases between them. The germline CDR1 and CDR2 sequences are LGHNA and YSLEER. The CDR3 protein is CASSRTIRSSTDTQYF. The CDR3 nucleotides are TGCGCCAGCAGCCGGACAATAAGATCTAGCACAGATACGCAGTATTTT.

The CDR3 is CSAERERISYF. DNA for the CDR3: TGCAGTGCCGAGCGGGAAAGAATATCGTATTTT. The rearrangement links TRBV20-1 to TRBJ2-3; 7 bases are shared with TRBD2. The CDR3 spans 11 residues. Germline CDR1 and CDR2: DFQATT and SNEGSKA (reference sequence). J was trimmed by 14 bases and V by 6 bases; bases with no gene match: 11.

This chain connects TRBV27 to TRBJ2-7, with D hard to call. Germline V gives CDR1 MNHEY, CDR2 SMNVEV (reference sequence). Trimming shortened V by 6 bases and J by 1 base, and 16 bases separated the two germline ends. The CDR3 has 15 amino acids. As DNA, the CDR3 is TGTGCCAGCAGCCTCTTTTCTCGAACATCCTACGAGCAGTACTTC. Encoded protein: CASSLFSRTSYEQYF.

This rearrangement joins TRBV19 to TRBJ1-1; D is unresolved. The CDR3 runs 13 residues. Germline V gene lookup returns CDR1 LNHDA and CDR2 SQIVND (reference sequence). The V and J ends lost 9 bases and 5 bases respectively, with 16 bases between them. The CDR3, as DNA: TGTGCCAGCGAGAGGCAAAGAGGAACTGAAGCTTTCTTT. Translated, it gives CASERQRGTEAFF.

DNA of the CDR3: TGTGCCAGCTCGCTCACCTACAGGGGGGATTTGAATGAGCAGTTCTTC. This encodes CASSLTYRGDLNEQFF. The gene calls are TRBV18 and TRBJ2-1; 8 bases match TRBD1. The CDR3 runs 16 residues. Germline V lookup: CDR1 KGHSH, CDR2 LQKENI. V gave up 6 bases and J gave up 7 bases; unmatched junction bases: 14.

This sequence joins TRBV4-3 and TRBJ2-5; a possible D gene is TRBD2 (6 bases). The J call may be wrong; the DNA end is better matched by TRBJ2-7. Germline V gene sequence: CDR1 LGHNA, CDR2 YSLEER. This CDR3 has 16 residues. Written as DNA, the CDR3 is TGCGCCAGCAGCCAATCTTTGGGGGGAATGGCCTACGAGCAGTACTTC. This translates into CASSQSLGGMAYEQYF.